The clone carrying this T cell receptor beta chain has just a few counts. The antigen is unknown. CD4+ naive, central memory, regulatory and stem cell-like memory subsets were isolated by sorting on CD45RO/CCR7/CD25/CD127/CD95/CD27. CDR3 length: 15 residues. Germline CDR1 is SEHNR and CDR2 is FQNEAQ (reference sequence). Between the trimmed V and J ends, which lost 6 bases and 3 bases, there was a span of 17 bases. The authors reverse transcribed all of the isolated RNA, so sequencing captured expressed TCRB transcripts. Produced via immunoSEQ multiplex PCR; TCRdb's table is partial and in-frame only. The sample has nearly 700,000 clones; around an eighth are singletons. This record comes from a study of beta chain features in type 1 diabetes. Study-level results: Over-representation of high TCR-expressing cells was a possible consequence of cDNA sequencing. People with Type 1 diabetes carried modestly yet significantly shorter TCRB CDR3s in all four CD4+ subsets. Sampled from patients, naive, central memory and Treg TCRB repertoires appeared more similar than those sampled from healthy donors.

The source is a man younger than 35 with type 1 diabetes. The V and J genes are TRBV7-9 and TRBJ2-5; a possible D gene is TRBD1 (6 bases). The material sequenced was naive CD4+ T cells from blood. The CDR3 region is CASSNTGNVEETQYF. CDR3 sequence (DNA): TGTGCCAGCAGTAATACAGGGAACGTAGAAGAGACCCAGTACTTC.